Reported below is one T cell receptor beta chain. Researchers took RNA transcripts and amplified the TCR beta CDR3 regions from them. The TCR CDR3 first-round RT-PCR relied on the HTBI primer set. TCRdb independently ran MiXCR on the multiplex PCR reads; one entry per CDR3 protein. This sample carries roughly 580,000 distinct CDR3 sequences, about 15% of them seen once, and the ten largest clones take approximately 5.7%. The source of the sample is a study of T cells in Graves' hyperthyroidism and ophthalmopathy. This CDR3 has 12 amino acids. Per germline, CDR1 MNHNS and CDR2 SASEGT. V gave up 6 bases and J gave up 8 bases; unmatched junction bases: 3.

This receptor was obtained from a woman in her 30s with Graves' hyperthyroidism that later progressed to Graves' ophthalmopathy. The sample consisted of blood. The J gene is TRBJ1-5, the V gene TRBV6-1; 8 bases are shared with TRBD1. CDR3 residues: CASRLTGEPQHF. CDR3 nucleotides: TGTGCCAGCAGATTGACAGGGGAGCCCCAGCATTTT.